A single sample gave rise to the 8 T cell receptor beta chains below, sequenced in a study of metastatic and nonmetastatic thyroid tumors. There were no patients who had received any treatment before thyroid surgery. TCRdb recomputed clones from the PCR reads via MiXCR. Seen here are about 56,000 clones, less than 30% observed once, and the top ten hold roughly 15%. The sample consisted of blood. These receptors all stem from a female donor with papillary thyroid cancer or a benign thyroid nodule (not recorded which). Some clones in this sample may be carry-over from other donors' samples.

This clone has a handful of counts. Here the CDR3 DNA reads TGTGCCAGCAGTTCCCGACAGGGGCTTATCGGGGAGCTGTTTTTT. Translating it yields CASSSRQGLIGELFF. The chain employs TRBV6-6 and TRBJ2-2, with 8 bases matching TRBD1. The germline V gene encodes CDR1 MNHNY and CDR2 SVGAGI (reference sequence). Trimming cost V 4 bases and J 7 bases; bases outside gene matches: 8. The CDR3 spans 15 residues.

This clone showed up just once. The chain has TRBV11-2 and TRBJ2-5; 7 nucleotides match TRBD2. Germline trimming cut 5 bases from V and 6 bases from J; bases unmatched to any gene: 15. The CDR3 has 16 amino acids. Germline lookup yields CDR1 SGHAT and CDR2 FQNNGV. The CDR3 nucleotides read TGTGCCAGCAGCACGACCCGCGGAGGGAGGGGAAAGACCCAGTACTTC. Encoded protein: CASSTTRGGRGKTQYF.

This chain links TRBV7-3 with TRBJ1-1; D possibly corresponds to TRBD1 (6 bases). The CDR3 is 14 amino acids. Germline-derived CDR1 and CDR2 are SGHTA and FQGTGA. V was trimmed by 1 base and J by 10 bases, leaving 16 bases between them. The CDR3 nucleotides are TGTGCCAGCAGCTTAATGTTGGGGGGGCAAGTAGCTTTCTTT. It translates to CASSLMLGGQVAFF.

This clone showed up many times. The CDR3 bases are TGCGCCAGCGGCCGGGACAGGGTTGATAGTGGTGAAAAACTGTTTTTT. It translates to CASGRDRVDSGEKLFF. The chain is built from TRBV5-1 and TRBJ1-4, with 9 bases that match TRBD1. V shed 7 bases, J shed 7 bases, and the junction held 14 bases outside the gene matches. The CDR3 has 16 residues. The germline gives CDR1 SGHRS, CDR2 YFSETQ.

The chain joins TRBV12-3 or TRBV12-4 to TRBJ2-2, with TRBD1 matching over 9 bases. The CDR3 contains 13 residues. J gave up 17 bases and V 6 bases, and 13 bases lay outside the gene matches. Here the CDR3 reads CASSGQGTGYLFF. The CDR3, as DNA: TGTGCCAGCAGCGGACAGGGGACCGGGTATCTATTTTTT.

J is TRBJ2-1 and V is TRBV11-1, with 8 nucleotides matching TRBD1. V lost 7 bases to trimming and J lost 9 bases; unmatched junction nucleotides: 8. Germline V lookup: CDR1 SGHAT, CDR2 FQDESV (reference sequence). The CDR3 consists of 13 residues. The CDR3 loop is CASKSTGGFEQFF. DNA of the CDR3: TGTGCCAGCAAATCAACAGGGGGGTTTGAGCAGTTCTTC.

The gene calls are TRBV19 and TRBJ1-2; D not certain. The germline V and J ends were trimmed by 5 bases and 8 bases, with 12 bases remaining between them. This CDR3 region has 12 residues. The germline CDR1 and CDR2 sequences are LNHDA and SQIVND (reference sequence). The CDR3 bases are TGTGCCAGTAGTTTTGTACTGGGGGGCTACACCTTC. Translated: CASSFVLGGYTF.

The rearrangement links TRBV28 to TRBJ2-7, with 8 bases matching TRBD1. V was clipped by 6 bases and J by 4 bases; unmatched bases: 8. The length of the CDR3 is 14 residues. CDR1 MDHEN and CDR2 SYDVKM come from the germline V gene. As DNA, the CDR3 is TGTGCCAGCAGAAAAGCAGGGGGCGCGTACGAGCAGTACTTC. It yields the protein CASRKAGGAYEQYF. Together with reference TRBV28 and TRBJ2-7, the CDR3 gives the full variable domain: DVKVTQSSRYLVKRTGEKVFLECVQDMDHENMFWYRQDPGLGLRLIYFSYDVKMKEKGDIPEGYSVSREKKERFSLILESASTNQTSMYLCASRKAGGAYEQYFGPGTRLTVT.